The TCR beta chain under discussion was sequenced for a study of T-cell memory formation after mild COVID-19. TCRdb fed the 5' RACE reads into MiXCR, producing one record per CDR3 protein. Of hundreds of thousands of distinct CDR3 sequences in the sample, 15% to 20% were seen once. This clonotype has only a few counts. The sample consisted of PBMCs or a T cell subset sorted from them (not recorded which). The clonotype was recovered from a young man who had mild COVID-19 (a few samples of this study predate the infection). Cell type and time point are not known.

DNA for the CDR3: TGTGCCAGCAGTCCCCGTAGAGGGGGCGCGGTGAGGCCCCTCCACTTT. Translating gives CASSPRRGGAVRPLHF. The chain is built from TRBV27 and TRBJ1-6; 7 nucleotides line up with TRBD1. From germline, CDR1 is MNHEY and CDR2 SMNVEV (reference sequence). The junction had 17 bases not matched to a gene; V was cut back by 5 bases and J by 13 bases. The CDR3 loop spans 16 amino acids.